Listed below are T cell receptor beta chains from one sample, sequenced in a study of shared clonotypes between healthy human individuals. Repertoires were generated with immunoSEQ multiplex PCR, while TCRdb's copy carries only in-frame clones and drops some. This table has roughly 500,000 clones, around 73% appearing once. The sample taken for sequencing was PBMCs. The origin of the receptors is a woman aged 40 to 50 in good health. Some clones in this sample may be carry-over from other donors' samples. The CDR3 runs from the conserved cysteine through the conserved F or W. The D gene is left open where the match is weak. Where a row states a size, it is once, few, many or the class of an expanded clone; other rows omit it.

CDR3nt	CDR3aa	d_gene	j_gene	abundance	v_gene
TGTGCCAGCTCCGACAGGATGGAGGAGACCCAGTACTTC	CASSDRMEETQYF	.	TRBJ2-5	few	TRBV2
TGTGCCAGCAGCTTCGGACTAGCGGGAGCCCAAGAGACCCAGTACTTC	CASSFGLAGAQETQYF	TRBD2	TRBJ2-5	.	TRBV11-2
TGTGCCAGCAGCACAGGACCTTCTCAGCCCCAGCATTTT	CASSTGPSQPQHF	.	TRBJ1-5	.	TRBV11-2
TGTGCCATCAGTGAGAAGGGGGACGGGAGGGGAAAAGAGACCCAGTACTTC	CAISEKGDGRGKETQYF	TRBD2	TRBJ2-5	.	TRBV10-3
TGCGCCAGCAGCTTGCAGGATCGGGTGACAGATACGCAGTATTTT	CASSLQDRVTDTQYF	.	TRBJ2-3	once	TRBV5-1
TGCGCCAGCAGCCAAGACGATCGGGGTCAGCCCCAGCATTTT	CASSQDDRGQPQHF	.	TRBJ1-5	.	TRBV4-1
TGTGCCAGCAGCTTCATGGGGACCCAGTACTTC	CASSFMGTQYF	.	TRBJ2-5	.	TRBV7-2
TGTGCCTGGAGTCGACTAGCGGGAGGGGCCTACAATGAGCAGTTCTTC	CAWSRLAGGAYNEQFF	TRBD2	TRBJ2-1	.	TRBV30
TGTGCCAGCAGTGCCAGCGAGCGGACCCAGTACTTC	CASSASERTQYF	.	TRBJ2-5	.	TRBV9
TGTGCCACCTCCTCCGCGGCGGGCCGGGAGCAGTACTTC	CATSSAAGREQYF	.	TRBJ2-7	.	TRBV28
TGCGCCAGCAGCCGAAACGTTGGCGGGAGCGCAGATACGCAGTATTTT	CASSRNVGGSADTQYF	TRBD2	TRBJ2-3	.	TRBV4-3
TGTGCCAGCACCCCGAGGCAGCGGGAAGAGACCCAGTACTTC	CASTPRQREETQYF	.	TRBJ2-5	.	TRBV7-2
TGTGCCAGCACCCCCTCAAAGGGGGGGCAATACACCTTC	CASTPSKGGQYTF	.	TRBJ1-2	.	TRBV7-6
TGTGCCAGCAGTCCCCGGACTAGCACCTACAATGAGCAGTTCTTC	CASSPRTSTYNEQFF	TRBD2	TRBJ2-1	once	TRBV27
TGTGCCAGCAGCTTCGGGACAAACGTTCCCTACAATGAGCAGTTCTTC	CASSFGTNVPYNEQFF	.	TRBJ2-1	.	TRBV9
TGTGCCAGCAGCTTGAAAAACGGAAGGACTGAAGCTTTCTTT	CASSLKNGRTEAFF	.	TRBJ1-1	once	TRBV5-4
TGTGCCAGCAGAGGCGCCGGAGTCCGCAATGAGCAGTTCTTC	CASRGAGVRNEQFF	.	TRBJ2-1	few	TRBV5-6
TGTGCCAGCAGCGCCTGGTCCGGGGTAGATACGCAGTATTTT	CASSAWSGVDTQYF	.	TRBJ2-3	.	TRBV9
TGTGCCAGCAGCTATCTATTAGCGGGAGCCTACAATGAGCAGTTCTTC	CASSYLLAGAYNEQFF	TRBD2	TRBJ2-1	.	TRBV7-6
TGTGCCAGCAGTTGGGGTAGGGGTCGAAACAATGAGCAGTTCTTC	CASSWGRGRNNEQFF	.	TRBJ2-1	.	TRBV6-5
TGTGCCAGCAGCCAAGAGTACGGGAGGGCCTCCATAGATACGCAGTATTTT	CASSQEYGRASIDTQYF	TRBD2	TRBJ2-3	few	TRBV14
TGTGCCAGCAGCCGAGGGGACAGGGAGAATGAGCAGTTCTTC	CASSRGDRENEQFF	TRBD1	TRBJ2-1	few	TRBV7-8
TGTGCCAGCAGCTTAGTTGGCCTAGCGGGATTAGGAGAGACCCAGTACTTC	CASSLVGLAGLGETQYF	TRBD2	TRBJ2-5	once	TRBV7-6
TGTGCCAGCAGCCAGAGCAGAGAGACCCAGTACTTC	CASSQSRETQYF	.	TRBJ2-5	.	TRBV7-6
TGTGCCAGCAGCTTATCGACAGGACGGCAGTTCTTC	CASSLSTGRQFF	.	TRBJ2-1	.	TRBV11-2
TGTGCCAGCAGTACAACACAGGGAATGAACACTGAAGCTTTCTTT	CASSTTQGMNTEAFF	.	TRBJ1-1	.	TRBV10-3
TGCGCCAGCAGCTTGGCCGGGCTAGCGGGGGCCTACGAGCAGTACTTC	CASSLAGLAGAYEQYF	TRBD2	TRBJ2-7	.	TRBV5-1
TGTGCCAGCAGTAAAAAGGGGGACAACGAGCAGTACTTC	CASSKKGDNEQYF	.	TRBJ2-7	.	TRBV6-1
TGTGCCAGCAGCTTAGTAGGGTTGGGGGTAGGTCAGCCCCAGCATTTT	CASSLVGLGVGQPQHF	.	TRBJ1-5	.	TRBV7-2
TGTGCCAGTAGTGCTCTAGCGGGAGGGTTGCATGAGCAGTTCTTC	CASSALAGGLHEQFF	TRBD2	TRBJ2-1	.	TRBV19
TGTGCCAGCAGTCGGCCTAATTCACCCCTCCACTTT	CASSRPNSPLHF	.	TRBJ1-6	.	TRBV2
TGTGCCAGCAGCTTTAGCGGGAGCAGCTATGAGCAGTTCTTC	CASSFSGSSYEQFF	TRBD2	TRBJ2-1	.	TRBV7-3
TGTGCCAGCAGCCTCGACGTGGGCGGCGGGAGAGGGTCCTACGAGCAGTACTTC	CASSLDVGGGRGSYEQYF	TRBD2	TRBJ2-7	.	TRBV7-8
TGTGCCAGCAGCCAAGGCTCCTCGGCCGCGGGAGTTCTGGGTAATGAGCAGTTCTTC	CASSQGSSAAGVLGNEQFF	TRBD2	TRBJ2-1	.	TRBV4-2
TGTGCCAGCAGTTACGAGGTTCTCTCTGGAAACACCATATATTTT	CASSYEVLSGNTIYF	.	TRBJ1-3	.	TRBV6-6
TGTGCCAGCAATCTTAGCGGGAGAGGTAATTTGCGCTACGAGCAGTACTTC	CASNLSGRGNLRYEQYF	TRBD2	TRBJ2-7	few	TRBV28
TGTGCCAGCAGTGAATTGGGGAGCGTCGAAAAACTGTTTTTT	CASSELGSVEKLFF	.	TRBJ1-4	.	TRBV6-1